Included here is one T cell receptor beta chain sequence, with context. This clone's antigen is unknown. No much larger clone exists at a distance of one base, and base qualities are not known. This entry belongs to a study of T cell changes during pregnancy in multiple sclerosis (dated by TCRdb to 2018 to 2020). For the wider study: The study looked at changes in the T cell repertoire across pregnancy in women with multiple sclerosis.

Preparation of the library involved the immunoSEQ multiplex PCR assay. TCRdb mirrors the immuneACCESS table, restricted to in-frame sequences. Some clones are absent from its copies; in checked studies, under half trace to an unresolved V gene, and the reason for the others is unknown. In this sample the table shows about 69,000 clones, around nine tenths of which occur a single time. The ten largest account for around 0.3% of the sample. The CDR1 and CDR2 encoded by the germline V gene (reference sequence) are LNHDA and SQIVND. V sheds 4 bases and J sheds 8 bases, leaving 8 bases between their ends. Including cysteine and phenylalanine, the CDR3 has 11 amino acids. The kept DNA is CDR3 alone, 33 bases in frame from the first base.

This TCR was recovered from a female donor in good health, enrolled as a control in a pregnancy study. Specimen: CD4+ T cells from peripheral blood mononuclear cells, collected in the third trimester of pregnancy. The chain is encoded by TRBV19 joined to TRBJ2-5; the D gene is possibly TRBD2, with 5 bases matching. The DNA is as follows: TGTGCCAGTAGTAGAGGGTATACCCAGTACTTC. It codes for CASSRGYTQYF.